Following are 21 T cell receptor beta chains from one sample sequenced in a study of shared clonotypes between healthy human individuals. Measured with immunoSEQ multiplex PCR; TCRdb has only the in-frame clones, and not every one. The repertoire holds 2 million to 2.5 million clones, with over 85% as singletons. Naive CD8 populations comprised CD45RO-negative cells positively selected for CCR7, excluding terminally differentiated effector memory CD45RA+ cells. The sequenced sample was naive CD8+ T cells sorted from blood. These receptors originate from a man aged 18-30 years in good health.

The V and J genes are TRBV2 and TRBJ2-5, with 8 bases matching TRBD1. Germline assignment: CDR1 SNHLY and CDR2 FYNNEI. CDR3 length: 14 amino acids. J lost 3 bases, V lost 7 bases, and 7 bases had no gene match. The CDR3 DNA sequence: TGTGCCAGCAAATCTACGACAGGGGAAGAGACCCAGTACTTC. Amino acid sequence: CASKSTTGEETQYF. Variable domain in full (rest from reference TRBV2 and TRBJ2-5): EPEVTQTPSHQVTQMGQEVILRCVPISNHLYFYWYRQILGQKVEFLVSFYNNEISEKSEIFDDQFSVERPDGSNFTLKIRSTKLEDSAMYFCASKSTTGEETQYFGPGTRLLVL.

As for this clone: Other DNA variants within this sample encode the same CDR3. This chain connects TRBV6-5 to TRBJ2-5, with D perhaps matching TRBD2 (6 bases). V dropped 4 bases and J dropped 3 bases, with 9 bases sitting between them. Germline CDR1 is MNHEY and CDR2 is SVGAGI. The CDR3 is 13 residues long. The CDR3 DNA is TGTGCCAGCAGTTGGGACTCGGAAGAGACCCAGTACTTC. Translating gives CASSWDSEETQYF.

With regard to this clone: The identical CDR3 is also encoded by other nucleotide sequences in the sample. The rearrangement uses TRBV4-1 and TRBJ2-1, with D possibly matching TRBD1 (5 bases). This CDR3 comprises 13 residues. The germline gives CDR1 MGHRA, CDR2 YSYEKL. The V and J ends lost 0 bases and 7 bases respectively, with 7 bases between them. CDR3 DNA sequence: TGCGCCAGCAGCCAAGACCCAGGGAATGAGCAGTTCTTC. Encoded protein: CASSQDPGNEQFF.

This chain joins TRBV10-3 and TRBJ2-1; D possibly corresponds to TRBD2 (5 bases). The CDR3 consists of 15 residues. Trimming took 6 bases from V and 2 from J, leaving 14 bases between them. Germline V gene lookup returns CDR1 ENHRY and CDR2 SYGVKD. The CDR3 DNA reads TGTGCCATCAGCGCAAGCGGACCCCCCTACAATGAGCAGTTCTTC. It yields the protein CAISASGPPYNEQFF.

This sequence joins TRBV30 and TRBJ2-3, with 8 bases identical to TRBD1. With 5 bases clipped from V and 0 bases from J, the junction kept 7 bases outside the gene matches. Germline V gene lookup returns CDR1 GTSNPN and CDR2 SVGIG (reference sequence). The CDR3 covers 15 residues. This chain's CDR3 is CAWVRTGQSTDTQYF. The DNA of the CDR3 is TGTGCCTGGGTTCGGACAGGGCAAAGCACAGATACGCAGTATTTT.

The chain employs TRBV5-6 and TRBJ2-5; 8 bases line up with TRBD1. Germline V CDR1 and CDR2: SGHDT, YYEEEE. V lost 4 bases to trimming and J lost 2 bases; unmatched junction nucleotides: 13. This CDR3 is 17 amino acids long. DNA of the CDR3: TGTGCCAGCAGCACGGACAGGGAGGCGTCAGGACAAGAGACCCAGTACTTC. Amino acid sequence: CASSTDREASGQETQYF. Based on the CDR3 plus reference TRBV5-6 and TRBJ2-5, the full variable domain is DAGVTQSPTHLIKTRGQQVTLRCSPKSGHDTVSWYQQALGQGPQFIFQYYEEEERQRGNFPDRFSGHQFPNYSSELNVNALLLGDSALYLCASSTDREASGQETQYFGPGTRLLVL.

The rearrangement links TRBV28 to TRBJ2-1; maybe TRBD2 (6 bases). Germline assignment: CDR1 MDHEN and CDR2 SYDVKM. The length of the CDR3 is 14 residues. With 7 bases removed from V and 0 bases from J, the gap between germline ends came to 10 bases. This chain's CDR3 is CASKETSSYNEQFF. DNA of the CDR3: TGTGCCAGCAAGGAGACTAGCTCCTACAATGAGCAGTTCTTC.

The rearrangement links TRBV27 to TRBJ1-1, with D possibly TRBD1 on 6 matching bases. The CDR3 extends over 11 amino acids. Deletions cut 7 bases from V and 9 bases from J, with 12 bases between. The V gene's germline CDR1 is MNHEY and CDR2 SMNVEV (reference sequence). The chain's CDR3 is CASTQGRKAFF. Written as DNA, the CDR3 is TGTGCCAGCACCCAGGGGAGGAAAGCTTTCTTT.

The J gene is TRBJ2-1, the V gene TRBV29-1, with D uncertain. The CDR3 is 14 amino acids. The germline V and J ends were trimmed by 4 bases and 6 bases, with 16 bases remaining between them. Germline V gene sequence: CDR1 SQVTM, CDR2 ANQGSEA. The CDR3 DNA is TGCAGCGTTGTGTCCCACCCGAAGGTCAATGAGCAGTTCTTC. Translation: CSVVSHPKVNEQFF.

The chain is built from TRBV10-2 and TRBJ2-4, with 9 bases identical to TRBD2. CDR3 length: 16 residues. V lost 7 bases to trimming and J lost 6 bases; unmatched junction nucleotides: 13. Germline V gene data show CDR1 as WSHSY and CDR2 as SAAADI. The CDR3 coding sequence is TGCGCCAGCACGTCCCTAGCGGGGCAGCTGAGAAACATTCAGTACTTC. It yields the protein CASTSLAGQLRNIQYF.

This rearrangement joins TRBV6-9 to TRBJ2-2; either TRBD1 or TRBD2 may fit D (5 bases each). Germline CDR1 reads MNHGY; CDR2 reads SVAAGI. Trimming cost V 4 bases and J 3 bases, with 9 bases left between them. The CDR3 sequence is 14 residues long. CDR3 residues: CASSWDQHTGELFF. DNA of the CDR3: TGTGCCAGCAGTTGGGACCAACACACCGGGGAGCTGTTTTTT.

The rearrangement uses TRBV5-6 and TRBJ1-2; the D gene is possibly TRBD1 (5 bases). CDR1 is SGHDT, CDR2 YYEEEE, per germline. The CDR3 extends over 13 amino acids. V was cut by 3 bases and J by 4 bases, with 10 bases left in between. The CDR3 spells CASSSLDIYGYTF. CDR3 nucleotide sequence: TGTGCCAGCAGCTCGTTGGACATCTATGGCTACACCTTC.

The chain is built from TRBV7-9 and TRBJ1-1; D gene ambiguous. Germline CDR1 reads SEHNR; CDR2 reads FQNEAQ (reference sequence). Trimming took 5 bases from V and 6 from J, leaving 16 bases between them. This CDR3 is 14 amino acids long. The DNA for the CDR3 is TGTGCCAGCAGCCCTCGCGGGAGTTTCCCTGAAGCTTTCTTT. Translating it yields CASSPRGSFPEAFF.

V and J are TRBV4-3 and TRBJ2-3; tentatively, D is TRBD1 or TRBD2 (6 bases each). Trimming pared 1 base from V and 4 bases from J, leaving 12 bases between. Germline CDR1 is LGHNA and CDR2 is YSLEER. CDR3 length: 15 amino acids. CDR3: CASSQAGGAPDTQYF. The CDR3 nucleotides are TGCGCCAGCAGCCAAGCCGGGGGCGCCCCAGATACGCAGTATTTT.

Comments on this clone: Within the sample, other DNA sequences also encode this same CDR3. The chain carries TRBV27 and TRBJ2-6; no clear D. The CDR3 is 14 amino acids. CDR1 and CDR2 from the germline V gene are MNHEY and SMNVEV (reference sequence). V was pared by 4 bases and J by 1 base, with 5 bases between. CDR3 amino acids: CASSSVSGANVLTF. CDR3 DNA sequence: TGTGCCAGCAGTTCGGTGTCTGGGGCCAACGTCCTGACTTTC. Full variable domain (missing parts from reference TRBV27 and TRBJ2-6): EAQVTQNPRYLITVTGKKLTVTCSQNMNHEYMSWYRQDPGLGLRQIYYSMNVEVTDKGDVPEGYKVSRKEKRNFPLILESPSPNQTSLYFCASSSVSGANVLTFGAGSRLTVL.

Of note for this clone: The junction departs from germline at one end; a sequencing error may be responsible. The chain recombines TRBV25-1 with TRBJ2-2; possible D gene TRBD2, 5 bases. Looked up from germline, CDR1 is MGHDK and CDR2 is SYGVNS. The CDR3 covers 15 residues. The CDR3 region has the DNA TGTGCCAGCAGTGGGAAAGAAGACCTCCCCGGGGAGCTGCTTTTT. This gives the protein CASSGKEDLPGELLF.

The chain combines TRBV10-3 with TRBJ1-1; D is perhaps TRBD1 (5 bases). The CDR3 contains 13 residues. The germline gives CDR1 ENHRY, CDR2 SYGVKD. The V and J ends lost 8 bases and 3 bases respectively, with 13 bases between them. The CDR3 DNA follows: TGTGCCATCCTCGGGGGGGAGGACACTGAAGCTTTCTTT. Translated: CAILGGEDTEAFF.

The chain joins TRBV4-1 to TRBJ1-1, with D maybe TRBD1 (6 bases). V lost 3 bases, J lost 4 bases, and 15 bases lay in between. The CDR3 length is 15 residues. The germline V gene encodes CDR1 MGHRA and CDR2 YSYEKL. The CDR3 DNA follows: TGCGCCAGCAGCCAGCGACAGGCCCTAGCCACTGAAGCTTTCTTT. It encodes CASSQRQALATEAFF.

This clone was seen a single time. The chain recombines TRBV6-6 with TRBJ1-2, with D uncertain. The CDR3 runs 15 residues. V lost 5 bases, J lost 8 bases, and 21 bases lay in between. The germline gives CDR1 MNHNY, CDR2 SVGAGI (reference sequence). The CDR3 loop is CASSPILLGGEGYTF. As DNA, the CDR3 is TGTGCCAGCAGTCCCATTCTCTTGGGCGGGGAGGGCTACACCTTC.

The chain carries TRBV7-9 and TRBJ2-7; maybe TRBD1 (6 bases). The CDR3 is 14 residues long. Germline-derived CDR1 and CDR2 are SEHNR and FQNEAQ (reference sequence). Trimming pared 5 bases from V and 0 bases from J, leaving 11 bases between. In DNA form, the CDR3 reads TGTGCCAGCAGCCCCGGGGACATCTCCTACGAGCAGTACTTC. Its protein is CASSPGDISYEQYF.

The rearrangement joins TRBV6-1 to TRBJ1-4; 10 bases fit TRBD1. CDR3 length equals 15 residues. V trimming: 11 bases; J trimming: 3 bases; junction bases outside the gene matches: 9. CDR1 and CDR2 from the germline V gene are MNHNS and SASEGT. The DNA of the CDR3 is TGTGCCGGAAAGACAGGGGGCTTAGCTAATGAAAAACTGTTTTTT. Protein: CAGKTGGLANEKLFF.